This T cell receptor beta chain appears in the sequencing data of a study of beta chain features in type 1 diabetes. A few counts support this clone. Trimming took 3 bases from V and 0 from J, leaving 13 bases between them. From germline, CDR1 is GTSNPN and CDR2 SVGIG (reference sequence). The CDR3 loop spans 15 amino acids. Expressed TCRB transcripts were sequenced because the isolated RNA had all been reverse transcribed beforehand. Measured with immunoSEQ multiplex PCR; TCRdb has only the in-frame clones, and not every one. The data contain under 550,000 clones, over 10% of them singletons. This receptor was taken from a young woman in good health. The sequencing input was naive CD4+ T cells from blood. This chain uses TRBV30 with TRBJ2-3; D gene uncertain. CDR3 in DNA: TGTGCCTGGAGCGGCTCGGCCGTAAGCACAGATACGCAGTATTTT. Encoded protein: CAWSGSAVSTDTQYF. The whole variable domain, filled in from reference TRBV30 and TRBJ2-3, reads SQTIHQWPATLVQPVGSPLSLECTVEGTSNPNLYWYRQAAGRGLQLLFYSVGIGQISSEVPQNLSASRPQDRQFILSSKKLLLSDSGFYLCAWSGSAVSTDTQYFGPGTRLTVL.